The 31 T cell receptor beta chains given below trace back to one sample, sequenced in a study of blood T cell repertoires in COVID-19. Data came from immunoSEQ multiplex PCR; TCRdb stores just in-frame clones and leaves some out. Among under 250,000 clones listed, roughly 80% were seen once. Sequencing input: peripheral blood. The receptors derive from a woman between 18 and 29 years old with acute or convalescent COVID-19.

V and J are TRBV7-9 and TRBJ1-1, with TRBD1 matching 8 bases. From germline, CDR1 is SEHNR and CDR2 FQNEAQ (reference sequence). The CDR3 covers 16 residues. V lost 5 bases, J lost 2 bases, and 10 bases stayed unmatched. CDR3 loop: CASSLWTGNFNTEAFF. The CDR3 nucleotides read TGTGCCAGCAGCCTCTGGACAGGGAATTTTAACACTGAAGCTTTCTTT.

The chain is built from TRBV13 and TRBJ2-1, with D possibly being TRBD2 (5 bases). CDR1 and CDR2 (germline): PRHDT, FYEKMQ (reference sequence). V shed 1 base and J shed 5 bases, with 12 bases lying between them. This CDR3 has 15 residues. The CDR3 DNA follows: TGTGCCAGCAGCTTAGCCCAGCGGAACCACAATGAGCAGTTCTTC. Encoded protein: CASSLAQRNHNEQFF. The whole variable domain, filled in from reference TRBV13 and TRBJ2-1, reads AAGVIQSPRHLIKEKRETATLKCYPIPRHDTVYWYQQGPGQDPQFLISFYEKMQSDKGSIPDRFSAQQFSDYHSELNMSSLELGDSALYFCASSLAQRNHNEQFFGPGTRLTVL.

This clone was found once. The chain employs TRBV19 and TRBJ2-3; D is perhaps TRBD1 (5 bases). Germline V gene lookup returns CDR1 LNHDA and CDR2 SQIVND (reference sequence). This CDR3 is 16 amino acids long. Trimming removed 1 base from V and 1 base from J, with 12 bases in between. The CDR3 DNA follows: TGTGCCAGTAGTATAGCGGCTCTAGGGGGCACAGATACGCAGTATTTT. As protein: CASSIAALGGTDTQYF.

The chain carries TRBV29-1 and TRBJ2-1; the D gene is possibly TRBD2 (6 bases). The CDR3 contains 10 residues. Per the germline V gene, CDR1 is SQVTM and CDR2 is ANQGSEA. Trimming stripped 4 bases from V and 12 bases from J, with 10 bases between. CDR3 amino acids: CSVGGDGQFF. The CDR3 coding sequence is TGCAGCGTTGGGGGGGATGGGCAGTTCTTC.

In its sample, this clone was seen a few times. The V gene is TRBV7-2, the J gene TRBJ2-3; 8 nucleotides line up with TRBD2. With V trimmed by 1 base and J by 4 bases, 4 bases remained unmatched. The CDR3 is 15 amino acids. Germline values: CDR1 SGHTA, CDR2 FQGNSA. CDR3 loop: CASSLGTSLPDTQYF. In DNA, the CDR3 is TGTGCCAGCAGCTTAGGGACTAGCCTTCCAGATACGCAGTATTTT.

V usage is TRBV6-2 or TRBV6-3 and J usage is TRBJ1-1; D gene ambiguous. V lost 2 bases, J lost 2 bases, and 18 bases lay in between. This CDR3 spans 17 amino acids. CDR1 and CDR2 from the germline V gene are MNHEY and SVGEGT. CDR3 in DNA: TGTGCCAGCAGTTACGGACCCGACGGGAGCCACAACACTGAAGCTTTCTTT. Its translation: CASSYGPDGSHNTEAFF.

This clone was seen only a few times. The chain links TRBV27 to TRBJ1-2, with TRBD1 matching over 8 bases. The germline CDR1 and CDR2 sequences are MNHEY and SMNVEV (reference sequence). The V and J ends lost 2 bases and 8 bases, in that order; junction bases with no gene match: 4. The CDR3 length is 13 residues. In nucleotides, the CDR3 is TGTGCCAGCAGTTTACGGACAGGGATAGGCTACACCTTC. Amino acids: CASSLRTGIGYTF.

This clone was observed once. CDR3 sequence: CASSPSRQTNYGYTF. Here the CDR3 DNA reads TGTGCCAGCTCACCCTCCCGACAGACTAACTATGGCTACACCTTC. The rearrangement uses TRBV18 and TRBJ1-2, with D perhaps matching TRBD1 (5 bases). Germline CDR1 reads KGHSH; CDR2 reads LQKENI. CDR3 length: 15 amino acids. Trimming pared 3 bases from V and 0 bases from J, leaving 11 bases between.

CDR3 sequence (DNA): TGTGCCACCAGTGACCACGGGACTAGCGGGAGCCCCAGCTCCTACAATGAGCAGTTCTTC. Protein: CATSDHGTSGSPSSYNEQFF. The rearrangement joins TRBV24-1 to TRBJ2-1; TRBD2 matches at 14 bases. V shed 4 bases, J shed 0 bases, and the junction held 10 bases outside the gene matches. This CDR3 is built from 20 residues. In germline, CDR1 is KGHDR, CDR2 SFDVKD.

Only one count was recorded for this clone. The rearrangement joins TRBV18 to TRBJ2-7, with D perhaps matching TRBD2 (5 bases). The V gene's germline CDR1 is KGHSH and CDR2 LQKENI. The CDR3 sequence is 15 residues long. Trimming shortened V by 3 bases and J by 5 bases, and 17 bases separated the two germline ends. CDR3 protein: CASSPSAGIWDEQYF. DNA for the CDR3: TGTGCCAGCTCACCCTCGGCGGGTATTTGGGACGAGCAGTACTTC.

This clone was counted a single time. The chain couples TRBV7-3 to TRBJ2-1; the match to TRBD2 covers 13 bases. With V trimmed by 6 bases and J by 8 bases, 10 bases remained unmatched. Germline loops: CDR1 SGHTA, CDR2 FQGTGA. The CDR3 totals 16 residues. The CDR3 region has the DNA TGTGCCAGCAGTCGAGCCGGGACTAGCGGGAACTATGAGCAGTTCTTC. As protein: CASSRAGTSGNYEQFF.

The chain couples TRBV7-8 to TRBJ2-1; 8 bases agree with TRBD2. J gave up 0 bases and V 2 bases, and 15 bases lay outside the gene matches. Germline V CDR1 and CDR2: SGHVS, FQNEAQ. This CDR3 has 20 amino acids. Here the CDR3 reads CASSLSRGLASRSSYNEQFF. The CDR3, as DNA: TGTGCCAGCAGCTTATCCCGTGGACTAGCCAGTCGAAGCTCCTACAATGAGCAGTTCTTC.

The rearrangement uses TRBV18 and TRBJ2-5; weak D call: TRBD2 (6 bases). V shed 3 bases and J shed 4 bases, with 15 bases lying between them. This CDR3 is built from 15 residues. CDR1 is KGHSH and CDR2 is LQKENI in the germline V gene. CDR3: CASSPPGAGGETQYF. The CDR3, as DNA: TGTGCCAGCTCACCTCCGGGCGCCGGGGGAGAGACCCAGTACTTC.

This clone has just a few counts. The J gene is TRBJ2-3, the V gene TRBV24-1; 7 nucleotides agree with TRBD2. V gave up 5 bases and J gave up 0 bases; unmatched junction bases: 4. CDR1 is KGHDR, CDR2 SFDVKD, per germline. This CDR3 contains 15 residues. The CDR3 DNA follows: TGTGCCACCAGTGGCACTAGCGTTAGCACAGATACGCAGTATTTT. Translating it yields CATSGTSVSTDTQYF.

V and J are TRBV12-3 or TRBV12-4 and TRBJ1-1; TRBD1 agrees at 7 bases. J was trimmed by 14 bases and V by 2 bases; bases with no gene match: 8. This CDR3 has 12 residues. CDR3 sequence: CASSLILVGGFF. CDR3 DNA sequence: TGTGCCAGCAGTTTAATATTAGTAGGGGGCTTCTTT.

The chain has TRBV7-2 and TRBJ2-7; TRBD1 is a possible D gene (6 bases). This CDR3 is 15 amino acids long. V dropped 2 bases and J dropped 0 bases, with 11 bases sitting between them. In germline, CDR1 is SGHTA, CDR2 FQGNSA. CDR3 residues: CASSLSWDNSYEQYF. In nucleotides, the CDR3 is TGTGCCAGCAGCTTATCCTGGGACAACTCCTACGAGCAGTACTTC. The full variable domain, its missing parts supplied by reference TRBV7-2 and TRBJ2-7, is GAGVSQSPSNKVTEKGKDVELRCDPISGHTALYWYRQSLGQGLEFLIYFQGNSAPDKSGLPSDRFSAERTGGSVSTLTIQRTQQEDSAVYLCASSLSWDNSYEQYFGPGTRLTVT.

This clone occurred once. The genes are TRBV7-9 and TRBJ2-5; tentative D call: TRBD1 (6 bases). V lost 3 bases to trimming and J lost 4 bases, with 15 bases between them. This CDR3 is built from 15 residues. In germline, CDR1 is SEHNR, CDR2 FQNEAQ (reference sequence). This CDR3 reads CASSFKNQGRETQYF. CDR3 nucleotide sequence: TGTGCCAGCAGCTTCAAAAATCAGGGGCGAGAGACCCAGTACTTC.

The chain is built from TRBV28 and TRBJ2-7; TRBD1 might be the D (6 bases). The V gene's germline CDR1 is MDHEN and CDR2 SYDVKM. Trimming stripped 10 bases from V and 2 bases from J, with 12 bases between. This CDR3 region has 12 residues. The CDR3 nucleotides are TGTGCCACCGCGACAGGAACCTACGAGCAGTACTTC. This sequence encodes CATATGTYEQYF. Full variable domain (remainder filled in from reference TRBV28 and TRBJ2-7): DVKVTQSSRYLVKRTGEKVFLECVQDMDHENMFWYRQDPGLGLRLIYFSYDVKMKEKGDIPEGYSVSREKKERFSLILESASTNQTSMYLCATATGTYEQYFGPGTRLTVT.

This chain uses TRBV13 with TRBJ2-1; 10 nucleotides match TRBD2. V was pared by 7 bases and J by 5 bases, with 20 bases of the junction left unmatched. Germline values: CDR1 PRHDT, CDR2 FYEKMQ (reference sequence). The CDR3 spans 19 residues. The CDR3 DNA sequence: TGTGCCAGCAACAACCTCGCCCGACTAGCGGGTGGACCTGACAATGAGCAGTTCTTC. Translation: CASNNLARLAGGPDNEQFF.

This chain uses TRBV19 with TRBJ2-7, with D possibly being TRBD1 (6 bases). CDR1 and CDR2 (germline): LNHDA, SQIVND (reference sequence). The CDR3 covers 15 residues. Deletions cut 6 bases from V and 3 bases from J, with 18 bases between. CDR3 nucleotides: TGTGCCAGTAGACCTGCTGCCAGGGGAGACTACGAGCAGTACTTC. Its translation is CASRPAARGDYEQYF.

The chain couples TRBV7-2 to TRBJ1-1, with no clear D. Per germline, CDR1 SGHTA and CDR2 FQGNSA. The V end was cut by 1 base, the J end by 3 bases, with 9 bases between. The CDR3 runs 14 residues. The CDR3 spells CASSLGTAYTEAFF. DNA of the CDR3: TGTGCCAGCAGCTTAGGCACAGCTTACACTGAAGCTTTCTTT.

This chain connects TRBV5-4 to TRBJ2-3, with 7 bases fitting TRBD1. CDR3 length: 16 amino acids. CDR1 is SGHNT and CDR2 is YYREEE in the germline V gene (reference sequence). V lost 4 bases, J lost 0 bases, and 8 bases stayed unmatched. CDR3 protein: CASSKGGGPSTDTQYF. The CDR3 nucleotides are TGTGCCAGCAGCAAAGGGGGCGGACCTAGCACAGATACGCAGTATTTT.

The CDR3 region has the DNA TGCGCCAGCAGCCAAGACGCGTCCGGGACAACTAATGAAAAACTGTTTTTT. This codes for CASSQDASGTTNEKLFF. The genes are TRBV4-3 and TRBJ1-4; unclear D gene. The CDR3 covers 17 residues. The germline gives CDR1 LGHNA, CDR2 YSLEER. The V end lost 0 bases, the J end lost 0 bases, and 11 bases lay between the germline ends.

As DNA, the CDR3 is TGTGCCAGCAGCTTACGAGACACCGCTGTCGAGCAGTACTTC. Protein: CASSLRDTAVEQYF. The chain couples TRBV7-6 to TRBJ2-7; D is unclear. V was pared by 2 bases and J by 6 bases, with 14 bases between. Per the germline V gene, CDR1 is SGHVS and CDR2 is FNYEAQ. The CDR3 runs 14 residues.

The gene calls are TRBV28 and TRBJ2-7, with TRBD2 matching 7 bases. CDR1 and CDR2 from the germline V gene are MDHEN and SYDVKM. The CDR3 consists of 14 residues. Trimming removed 6 bases from V and 4 bases from J; junction bases left unmatched: 9. The CDR3 coding sequence is TGTGCCAGCAGGAACCGGGACTATATATACGAGCAGTACTTC. It translates to CASRNRDYIYEQYF.

The chain has TRBV3-1 (or the pseudogene TRBV3-2) and TRBJ2-1; 13 bases agree with TRBD2. Germline loops: CDR1 LGHDT, CDR2 YNNKEL (reference sequence). The CDR3 is 18 residues long. Trimming at V came to 4 bases and at J to 0 bases, leaving 6 bases not matched to a gene. DNA of the CDR3: TGTGCCAGCAGCCCGGGACTAGCGGGAATCTACTCCTACAATGAGCAGTTCTTC. This encodes CASSPGLAGIYSYNEQFF.

The chain recombines TRBV7-9 with TRBJ2-2; no reliable D call. The CDR3 is 14 amino acids. Germline V CDR1 and CDR2: SEHNR, FQNEAQ (reference sequence). V was pared by 3 bases and J by 4 bases, with 9 bases between. CDR3 residues: CASSLISLTGELFF. Here the CDR3 DNA reads TGTGCCAGCAGCTTGATCTCACTCACCGGGGAGCTGTTTTTT.

This chain uses TRBV6-5 with TRBJ2-1, with 12 bases identical to TRBD2. Trimming took 2 bases from V and 6 from J; bases not matched to a gene: 5. The CDR3 is 16 residues long. The germline gives CDR1 MNHEY, CDR2 SVGAGI. CDR3 DNA sequence: TGTGCCAGCAGTTACGACGGACTAGCGGGATCCAATGAGCAGTTCTTC. Residues: CASSYDGLAGSNEQFF.

V gene TRBV5-1 combines with J gene TRBJ2-7; 10 bases agree with TRBD1. The V and J ends lost 7 bases and 4 bases, in that order; junction bases with no gene match: 2. The V gene's germline CDR1 is SGHRS and CDR2 YFSETQ. CDR3 size: 12 residues. The CDR3 DNA sequence: TGCGCCAGCGGACAGGGGGGATACGAGCAGTACTTC. It specifies CASGQGGYEQYF.

This chain uses TRBV7-2 with TRBJ1-5; D might be TRBD1 (5 bases). CDR1 and CDR2 from the germline V gene are SGHTA and FQGNSA. The length of the CDR3 is 15 residues. Trimming shortened V by 3 bases and J by 5 bases, and 14 bases separated the two germline ends. CDR3 bases: TGTGCCAGCAGCTTCGCGGGGGGGGGATATCAGCCCCAGCATTTT. It is translated as CASSFAGGGYQPQHF. The entire variable domain, with the rest obtained from reference TRBV7-2 and TRBJ1-5, is as follows: GAGVSQSPSNKVTEKGKDVELRCDPISGHTALYWYRQSLGQGLEFLIYFQGNSAPDKSGLPSDRFSAERTGGSVSTLTIQRTQQEDSAVYLCASSFAGGGYQPQHFGDGTRLSIL.

This clone was seen a single time. The gene calls are TRBV4-2 and TRBJ2-7; 7 nucleotides align to TRBD1. V lost 0 bases to trimming and J lost 3 bases; unmatched junction nucleotides: 8. The CDR3 extends over 16 amino acids. Germline values: CDR1 LGHNA, CDR2 YNFKEQ. CDR3 region: CASSQDLGGGFYEQYF. DNA of the CDR3: TGTGCCAGCAGCCAAGATCTAGGGGGCGGGTTCTACGAGCAGTACTTC.